The TCR beta chain described here comes from a study of shared clonotypes between healthy human individuals (dated by TCRdb to 2018 to 2020). For the study in its entirety: Two women and a few men aged 18 to 49 years were included in the cohort. To increase sequencing depth and limit assay-specific biases, TCR repertoire library preparation and sequencing were carried out by different laboratories using diverse techniques. To estimate repertoire size and how much clonotype sharing occurs between individuals, the study deeply sequenced the blood TCR repertoires of about five healthy adults. Between about 0.85 and 10 billion PBMCs per donor were obtained by leukapheresis. For each donor, three plates each were used for CD4 naive and CD4 memory, two plates were used for CD8 naive, and one plate was used for CD8 memory.

Results the study describes overall, beyond this receptor: Even with the large sequencing depth, rarefaction of the sorted-subset datasets indicated that sequencing was incomplete. Sampling was restricted to blood, and TCR repertoires in tissue are likely to differ from TCR repertoires in blood. Because the study included only a small number of donors, the genetic and exposure-history diversity represented was limited. Pairwise subsampling led to the expectation that sequencing depth would affect the degree of clonotype sharing among donors. Sharing across a few donors was observed for about 4.8% of naive CD4, under 4% of naive CD8, over 2% of memory CD4, and around 0.4% of memory CD8 clonotypes. Compared with non-shared clonotypes, the clonotypes found in all four sorted-subset donors had higher generation probabilities. Naive subsets generally had larger estimated clonotype richness than memory subsets did.

Using the deep immunoSEQ assay, multiplex PCR amplified TCR CDR3 regions from genomic DNA. Extracted genomic DNA from each cell subset was spread evenly across all wells of several immunoSEQ 96-well plates, with each plate serving as a replicate. For sorted subsets, about 0.2 ug genomic DNA, equal to 25,000 to 35,000 T cell genomes, was loaded into each replicate PCR. Purified libraries were quantified with a Qubit 3.0 fluorometer, sized on a Bioanalyzer 2100, and re-quantified with the KAPA Library Quantification kit. Each immunoSEQ 96-well plate was sequenced on its own single-read 150-cycle Illumina NextSeq 550 flow cell. Per the original workflow: Because the immunoSEQ output held only junctional sequences and lacked quality scores, the filtering could not match the filtering applied to full-length reads. Sequences were annotated with PyIR, a Python wrapper for IgBLAST v1.9, and V/J genes and CDR3 were assigned using IMGT germline references. Reads with weak V/J assignments (E-value above 1e-6), missing CDR3, stop codons, out-of-frame junctions, or ambiguous translated residues were removed. V3J clonotypes were defined as sequences sharing the same inferred V gene, J gene, and CDR3 amino acid sequence. The percentage overlap between two repertoires was calculated by dividing the number of shared unique clonotypes by the size of the smaller repertoire. Three approaches were used to assess repertoire richness: RTK rarefaction, the Chao1 estimator, and Recon v2.1 estimates of unobserved clonotypes. Generation probabilities were computed with OLGA for all TCRbeta clonotypes obtained by the gDNA method from four donors. TCRdb mirrors the immuneACCESS table, restricted to in-frame sequences. Some clones are absent from its copies; in checked studies, under half trace to an unresolved V gene, and the reason for the others is unknown. The DNA gave D and trimming, while V, J and clone size come from that table. The sample contains about 1.5 million clones, approximately 98% of them found a single time. The ten biggest clones cover 0.4% to 0.55% of the sample.

CDR1 and CDR2, looked up from the germline V gene (reference sequence), are LNHDA and SQIVND. The CDR3, from cysteine to phenylalanine, totals 15 residues. Of the read, only the CDR3 DNA is kept; its 45 bases are in frame from base 1. V is trimmed back by 3 bases and J by 3 bases, and the junction contains 5 bases that no gene match accounts for. Regarding this clone: Its antigen is still unknown. Within one base of it there is no much larger clone, and no base qualities were kept. Other nucleotide sequences in the sample specify the same CDR3.

Healthy HIV-negative adults with no recently reported acute infections or vaccinations were included as donors. Only Caucasian adults living in Nashville, Tennessee, USA were represented among the donors. CD4+ T cells were enriched through magnetic negative selection, after which naive cells were positively selected on CD45RA and the remaining negative fraction served as the memory subset. Blood was obtained by leukapheresis, after which PBMCs were separated by Ficoll-Histopaque density gradient centrifugation and cryopreserved in liquid nitrogen vapor phase. Analytical flow cytometry was used to check the purity and quantity of every magnetically sorted T cell population. From each sorted fraction, genomic DNA was isolated and quantified by UV absorbance on a Nanodrop 2000c.

Material for sequencing was naive CD4+ T cells sorted from blood. The cell subset or site label here, explained by the study, means: CD45RA+ positively selected. This receptor was obtained from a man between 25 and 39 years old in good health. The rearranged segments are TRBV19 and TRBJ2-3; the junction holds 8 bases that match TRBD2. The CDR3 corresponds to CASSIGGRSTDTQYF. The base sequence is TGTGCCAGTAGTATCGGCGGGAGGAGTACAGATACGCAGTATTTT.